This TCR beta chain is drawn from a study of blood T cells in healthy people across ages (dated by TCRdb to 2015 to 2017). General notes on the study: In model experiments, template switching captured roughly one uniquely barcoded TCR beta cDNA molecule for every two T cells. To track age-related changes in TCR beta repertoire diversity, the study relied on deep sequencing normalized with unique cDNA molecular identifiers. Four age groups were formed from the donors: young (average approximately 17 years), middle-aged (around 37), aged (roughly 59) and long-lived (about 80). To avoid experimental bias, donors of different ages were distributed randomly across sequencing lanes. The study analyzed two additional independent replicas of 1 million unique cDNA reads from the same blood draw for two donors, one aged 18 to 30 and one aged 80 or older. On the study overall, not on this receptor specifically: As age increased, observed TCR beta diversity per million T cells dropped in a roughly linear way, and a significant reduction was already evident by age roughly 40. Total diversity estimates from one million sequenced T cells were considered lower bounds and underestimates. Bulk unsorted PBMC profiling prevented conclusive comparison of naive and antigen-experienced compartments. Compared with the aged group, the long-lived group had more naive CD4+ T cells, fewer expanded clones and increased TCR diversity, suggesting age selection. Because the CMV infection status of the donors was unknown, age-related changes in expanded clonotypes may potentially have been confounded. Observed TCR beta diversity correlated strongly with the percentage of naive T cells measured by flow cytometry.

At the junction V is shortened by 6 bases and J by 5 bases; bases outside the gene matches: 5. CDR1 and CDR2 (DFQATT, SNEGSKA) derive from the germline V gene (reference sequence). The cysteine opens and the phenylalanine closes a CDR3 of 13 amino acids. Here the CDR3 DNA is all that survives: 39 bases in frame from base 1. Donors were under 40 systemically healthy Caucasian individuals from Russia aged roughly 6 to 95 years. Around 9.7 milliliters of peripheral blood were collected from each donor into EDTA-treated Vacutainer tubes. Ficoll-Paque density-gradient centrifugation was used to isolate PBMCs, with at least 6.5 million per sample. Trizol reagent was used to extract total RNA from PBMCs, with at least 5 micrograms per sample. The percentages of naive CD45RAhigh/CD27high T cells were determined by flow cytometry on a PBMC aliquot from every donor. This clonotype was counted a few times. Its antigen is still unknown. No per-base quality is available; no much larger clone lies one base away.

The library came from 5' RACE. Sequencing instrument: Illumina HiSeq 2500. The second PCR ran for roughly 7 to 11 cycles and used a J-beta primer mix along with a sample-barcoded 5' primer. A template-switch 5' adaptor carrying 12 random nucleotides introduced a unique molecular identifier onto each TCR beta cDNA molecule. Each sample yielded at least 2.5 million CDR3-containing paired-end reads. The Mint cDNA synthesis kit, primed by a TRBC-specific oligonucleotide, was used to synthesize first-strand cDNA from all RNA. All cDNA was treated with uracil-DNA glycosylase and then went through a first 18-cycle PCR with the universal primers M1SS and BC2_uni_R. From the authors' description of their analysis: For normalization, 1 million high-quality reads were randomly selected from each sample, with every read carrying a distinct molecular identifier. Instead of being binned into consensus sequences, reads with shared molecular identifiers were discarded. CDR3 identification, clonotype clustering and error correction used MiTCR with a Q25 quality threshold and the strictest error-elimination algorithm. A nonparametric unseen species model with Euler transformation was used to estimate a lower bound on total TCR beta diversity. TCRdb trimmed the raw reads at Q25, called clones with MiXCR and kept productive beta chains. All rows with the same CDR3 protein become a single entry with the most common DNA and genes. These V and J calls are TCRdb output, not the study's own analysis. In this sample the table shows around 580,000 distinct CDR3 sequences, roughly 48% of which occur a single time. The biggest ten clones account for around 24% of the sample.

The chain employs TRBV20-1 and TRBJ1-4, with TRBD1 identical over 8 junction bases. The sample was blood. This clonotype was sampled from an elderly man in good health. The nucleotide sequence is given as TGCAGTGCACTGACAGGGGTAAATGAAAAACTGTTTTTT. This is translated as CSALTGVNEKLFF.